This T cell receptor (beta chain) was retrieved from a study of regulatory T cells in long-lasting Graves disease. Combining iRepertoire HTBI primers with Arm-PCR of CDR3 regions, the authors built TCR beta libraries. TCRdb itself ran the multiplex PCR reads through MiXCR, one entry per CDR3 protein. The sample shows 430,000 or so distinct CDR3 sequences, over 20% of them seen only once. Trimming took 5 bases from V and 1 from J, leaving 11 bases between them. The CDR3 length is 13 residues. Germline V gene data show CDR1 as DFQATT and CDR2 as SNEGSKA (reference sequence). The sample holds many counts of this clonotype. Time point noted: persistent/refractory GD, antithyroid drugs over 5 years with positive TRAb. PBMC RNA served as the TCR library source. Criteria from the American Thyroid Association guidelines were applied to diagnose Graves' disease.

This chain connects TRBV20-1 to TRBJ1-2; possible D gene TRBD1, 6 bases. Sequenced material: peripheral blood mononuclear cells (PBMCs), taken when the disease was refractory, from a patient treated with antithyroid drugs. The TCR sequence derives from a female donor with Graves disease. The CDR3 DNA sequence: TGCAGTGCTGGGGCAGGGGATAACTATGGCTACACCTTC. Translated, it gives CSAGAGDNYGYTF.